These T cell receptor beta chains were read from a single sample in a study of blood T cell repertoires in COVID-19. The protocol was immunoSEQ multiplex PCR, while the TCRdb copy is restricted to in-frame clones and leaves out a portion. The profile shows 100,000 to 150,000 clones, under 90% of them singletons. The specimen sequenced was PBMCs or T cells enriched from blood (not recorded which). Every receptor here comes from a man in his forties or fifties with acute COVID-19. The CDR3 runs from the conserved cysteine through the conserved F or W. A D gene is named only where the DNA matches it firmly. Part of the rows lack a size; the others show once, few, many or a class for expanded clones.

TRBJ2-5 . . TRBV2 TGTGCCAGCACCAAAGGGCGGGGTGAAGAGACCCAGTACTTC CASTKGRGEETQYF
TRBJ2-7 . TRBD1 TRBV4-1 TGCGCCAGCAGCCAAGATGACAGGGCCGGATACGAGCAGTACTTC CASSQDDRAGYEQYF
TRBJ2-6 once . TRBV11-2 TGTGCCAGCAGCCCCTTCTACGGGTTCTCTGGGGCCAACGTCCTGACTTTC CASSPFYGFSGANVLTF
TRBJ2-1 . . TRBV7-2 TGTGCCAGCAGCGCATCTAGCAGGGGCAATGAGCAGTTCTTC CASSASSRGNEQFF
TRBJ1-1 . TRBD1 TRBV19 TGTGCCAGTAGTCAGGGGGCTAGGACTGAAGCTTTCTTT CASSQGARTEAFF
TRBJ1-5 . . TRBV29-1 TGCAGCGTTGTGGAAGGGAGGGGTCAGCCCCAGCATTTT CSVVEGRGQPQHF
TRBJ1-6 . TRBD1 TRBV6-5 TGTGCCAGCTTGCCGGGACAGGGGAACGATTCACCCCTCCACTTT CASLPGQGNDSPLHF
TRBJ1-1 . . TRBV20-1 TGCAGCGCCTTAGGAGGCACTGAAGCTTTCTTT CSALGGTEAFF
TRBJ1-1 . TRBD1 TRBV5-1 TGCGCCAGCAGCTATCCGGGACAGACCCACCCTTTCTTT CASSYPGQTHPFF
TRBJ1-3 . . TRBV11-2 TGTGCCAGCAGCTCGCCTTGGGGCAGGGATCAATTTTCTGGAAACACCATATATTTT CASSSPWGRDQFSGNTIYF
TRBJ2-3 . TRBD2 TRBV4-2 TGTGCCAGCAGCCAAGAAGCGGGAGGGCCAGATACGCAGTATTTT CASSQEAGGPDTQYF
TRBJ2-3 . TRBD2 TRBV5-6 TGTGCCAGCAGCTTAGGCGGGGGGAACACAGATACGCAGTATTTT CASSLGGGNTDTQYF
TRBJ1-6 . . TRBV15 TGTGCCACCAGCAGAGAAAGGGTAGGTACTAGACTCCCCTGGTCCCTCCACTTT CATSRERVGTRLPWSLHF
TRBJ2-7 . TRBD1 TRBV18 TGTGCCAGCTCACCCACGACAGGGGTCTACGAGCAGTACTTC CASSPTTGVYEQYF
TRBJ2-5 . TRBD1 TRBV11-2 TGTGCCAGCAGCTCTGGGACAGGGGGCCGAGAGACCCAGTACTTC CASSSGTGGRETQYF
TRBJ1-3 . . TRBV2 TGTGCCAGCAGTGAATACTCGGGCAGACGAGGGGGAAACACCATATATTTT CASSEYSGRRGGNTIYF
TRBJ1-2 . TRBD1 TRBV2 TGTGCCAGCAGAGGGGACAGGGCCTATGGCTACACCTTC CASRGDRAYGYTF
TRBJ2-2 once TRBD1 TRBV2 TGTGCCAGCAGTGAAGGGGCAGGGGGCACCGGGGAGCTGTTTTTT CASSEGAGGTGELFF
TRBJ2-1 once TRBD2 TRBV5-1 TGCGCCAGCAGCGCCTCCCCGGGACTAGCGGGGGGCCGGGGTGAGCAGTTCTTC CASSASPGLAGGRGEQFF
TRBJ2-3 . TRBD1 TRBV5-1 TGCGCCAGCAGCCCGGGACAGGGATCAGATACGCAGTATTTT CASSPGQGSDTQYF
TRBJ1-2 . TRBD1 TRBV5-8 TGTGCCAGCAGCCCCGGGACAGGGGGACCTTATGGCTACACCTTC CASSPGTGGPYGYTF
TRBJ1-3 . TRBD1 TRBV2 TGTGCCAGCAGTGAACGGCAGGGGGCTGGAAACACCATATATTTT CASSERQGAGNTIYF
TRBJ1-2 . TRBD1 TRBV6-5 TGTGCCAGCAGCCCGGGACAGGGGGCCGGTGGCTACACCTTC CASSPGQGAGGYTF
TRBJ2-5 . TRBD2 TRBV11-2 TGTGCCAGCATTCTTAGCGGGGGGGAGGCAGAGACCCAGTACTTC CASILSGGEAETQYF
TRBJ2-1 . TRBD2 TRBV5-1 TGCGCCAGCAGCCTAGCGGGCCTAAACAATGAGCAGTTCTTC CASSLAGLNNEQFF
TRBJ1-1 once TRBD1 TRBV19 TGTGCCAGTAGCAGACAGGGGTTGGGCACTGAAGCTTTCTTT CASSRQGLGTEAFF
TRBJ2-1 . TRBD2 TRBV11-2 TGTGCCAGCAGCCTTCAAGGACTAGCGGGAGCCGAGCGTGAGCAGTTCTTC CASSLQGLAGAEREQFF
TRBJ1-2 . TRBD1 TRBV9 TGTGCCAGCAGCGTAGGGGACAGTCAAGTCTATGGCTACACCTTC CASSVGDSQVYGYTF